This entry concerns a single T cell receptor (beta chain). Its antigen is not identified. This entry is derived from a study of cytomegalovirus exposure and HLA in healthy donors. Study as a whole: T cells numbering around 190 million yielded roughly 120 million unique TCR beta sequences in an earlier analysis.

Broader study findings: The authors excluded some V segments, including TRBV6-2 and TRBV6-3, as indistinguishable. The authors listed around 150 TCR beta chains as cytomegalovirus-associated.

The CDR3 length is 14 residues. V lost 6 bases to trimming and J lost 7 bases; unmatched junction nucleotides: 9. The germline gives CDR1 SGHAT, CDR2 FQNNGV. Primers included in the PCR were 60 Vbeta and 13 Jbeta primers. TCRdb keeps only in-frame clones here, not all; method: immunoSEQ multiplex PCR. Counted here are 110,000 to 150,000 clones, 84% occurring once; the ten biggest clones make up about 2.5%. The TCR originated in a boy younger than 10 in good health and CMV-seronegative. The sample taken for sequencing was PBMCs. The chain combines TRBV11-2 with TRBJ2-7; TRBD1 matches at 10 bases. The CDR3 bases are TGTGCCAGCAGGATCCCGGGACAGGGGCGAGAGCAGTACTTC. Translation: CASRIPGQGREQYF.